This T cell receptor (beta chain) was recorded in a study of shared clonotypes between healthy human individuals. Whole-study results and caveats: Generally, naive subsets (rather than memory subsets) showed larger estimated richness. Clonotype sharing levels among donors were expected to vary with sequencing depth.

CD45RO-negative, CCR7-positively selected cells formed the naive CD8 fraction, excluding terminally differentiated effector memory CD45RA+ cells. As regards this clone: Its antigen is unidentified. The same CDR3 can be traced to other DNA sequences in this sample.

For sorted subsets, about 190 ng DNA per replicate equaled 30,000 or so T cell genomes. This table comes from immunoSEQ multiplex PCR, and its TCRdb copy is limited to in-frame clones, with some not included. The sample has about 2 million clones; about 95% are singletons. The clonotype comes from a man between 18 and 29 years old in good health. Sequenced sample: naive CD8+ T cells sorted from blood.

CDR3 in DNA: TGTGCCAGCAGTTACTCCGGCGCGGTACAAGAGACCCAGTACTTC. The encoded protein is CASSYSGAVQETQYF. V and J are TRBV6-5 and TRBJ2-5; D ambiguous. The CDR3 runs 15 residues. Germline assignment: CDR1 MNHEY and CDR2 SVGAGI. Trimming cost V 0 bases and J 2 bases, with 10 bases left between them.